Listed below are T cell receptor beta chains from one sample, sequenced in a study of technical replicates of blood from a handful of donors. Clones were read by immunoSEQ multiplex PCR, and TCRdb kept only the in-frame ones, dropping some. The sample records 75,000 to 100,000 clones, 95% being singletons. The sample comprised T cells isolated from PBMCs. These receptors were collected from a human donor in good health. CDR3s leave out the opening cysteine and the closing phenylalanine or tryptophan. The D gene is left open where the match is weak.

d_gene	v_gene	j_gene	CDR3aa
TRBD1	TRBV2	TRBJ2-1	ASRGTGMSYNEQF
.	TRBV6-5	TRBJ1-4	ASSYRVDIHEKLF
.	TRBV7-2	TRBJ2-1	ASSHQVSAYNEQF
.	TRBV19	TRBJ2-7	ASSIGEGEYEQY
.	TRBV5-4	TRBJ2-7	ASSLGLLQGQDEQY
.	TRBV10-3	TRBJ2-3	AISESTGSTDTQY
.	TRBV5-1	TRBJ1-2	ASSTGTMKDGYT
TRBD2	TRBV5-1	TRBJ2-5	ASSLAGGALETQY
.	TRBV19	TRBJ1-3	ASSSDPTWSAPGGNTIY
TRBD1	TRBV19	TRBJ1-4	ASSPGAPFHRGTNEKLF
.	TRBV4-1	TRBJ2-1	ASSQVIVDYNEQF